A selection of T cell receptor beta chains follows, all from one sample in a study of control samples from healthy donors and cancer patients. Clones were read by immunoSEQ multiplex PCR, and TCRdb kept only the in-frame ones, dropping some. The table has some 150,000 clones, around 93% seen once. The specimen was blood. The receptors originated from an older woman in good health. CDR3s leave out the opening cysteine and the closing phenylalanine or tryptophan. Clone size is shown for a subset of rows, as once, few, many or a class of expanded clone.

CDR3 protein: ASTPTYSEPYEQY
CDR3 length: 13
J gene: TRBJ2-7
V gene: TRBV6-4
clone size: -

CDR3 protein: ASSKGTSYGYT
CDR3 length: 11
J gene: TRBJ1-2
V gene: TRBV5-8
clone size: -

CDR3 protein: ASSQDRSNYGYT
CDR3 length: 12
J gene: TRBJ1-2
V gene: TRBV6-5
clone size: -

CDR3 protein: ASSQDAFKSREREKLF
CDR3 length: 16
J gene: TRBJ1-4
V gene: TRBV4-3
clone size: -

CDR3 protein: ASSLAFWRGGTEAF
CDR3 length: 14
J gene: TRBJ1-1
V gene: TRBV5-6
clone size: -

CDR3 protein: ASSQASPNEKLF
CDR3 length: 12
J gene: TRBJ1-4
V gene: TRBV4-3
clone size: -

CDR3 protein: ASSLGDTYEQY
CDR3 length: 11
J gene: TRBJ2-7
V gene: TRBV13
clone size: once

CDR3 protein: ATSDRVDGYT
CDR3 length: 10
J gene: TRBJ1-2
V gene: TRBV5-6
clone size: -

CDR3 protein: ASSQRGGQILNQPQH
CDR3 length: 15
J gene: TRBJ1-5
V gene: TRBV4-2
clone size: -

CDR3 protein: ASSLVVGRLNTEAF
CDR3 length: 14
J gene: TRBJ1-1
V gene: TRBV5-1
clone size: -

CDR3 protein: ASLTGPNTEAF
CDR3 length: 11
J gene: TRBJ1-1
V gene: TRBV5-1
clone size: -

CDR3 protein: ASSARTVFNEKLF
CDR3 length: 13
J gene: TRBJ1-4
V gene: TRBV19
clone size: -

CDR3 protein: ASGTGGWHTEAF
CDR3 length: 12
J gene: TRBJ1-1
V gene: TRBV25-1
clone size: -

CDR3 protein: ASSLGSSGANVLT
CDR3 length: 13
J gene: TRBJ2-6
V gene: TRBV5-1
clone size: -

CDR3 protein: ASRISGGRDTQY
CDR3 length: 12
J gene: TRBJ2-3
V gene: TRBV11-1
clone size: -

CDR3 protein: ASSLEPLTEAF
CDR3 length: 11
J gene: TRBJ1-1
V gene: TRBV11-3
clone size: once

CDR3 protein: ASSPQGGYTGELF
CDR3 length: 13
J gene: TRBJ2-2
V gene: TRBV18
clone size: -

CDR3 protein: ASSLTGGGGNTIY
CDR3 length: 13
J gene: TRBJ1-3
V gene: TRBV5-4
clone size: -

CDR3 protein: ATRRTDTQY
CDR3 length: 9
J gene: TRBJ2-3
V gene: TRBV15
clone size: -

CDR3 protein: ASSLARTMNTEAF
CDR3 length: 13
J gene: TRBJ1-1
V gene: TRBV5-4
clone size: -

CDR3 protein: SVRQGEGEKLF
CDR3 length: 11
J gene: TRBJ1-4
V gene: TRBV29-1
clone size: -

CDR3 protein: ASSFSKGHEQF
CDR3 length: 11
J gene: TRBJ2-1
V gene: TRBV7-7
clone size: -

CDR3 protein: ASSLGTLGALSYNEQF
CDR3 length: 16
J gene: TRBJ2-1
V gene: TRBV11-2
clone size: -

CDR3 protein: ASSETTGPRQPQH
CDR3 length: 13
J gene: TRBJ1-5
V gene: TRBV2
clone size: -

CDR3 protein: ASSGQIYNSPLH
CDR3 length: 12
J gene: TRBJ1-6
V gene: TRBV21-1
clone size: -

CDR3 protein: ASSLGSERQPQH
CDR3 length: 12
J gene: TRBJ1-5
V gene: TRBV5-1
clone size: -

CDR3 protein: ASSLRQQGANTQY
CDR3 length: 13
J gene: TRBJ2-3
V gene: TRBV5-1
clone size: once

CDR3 protein: ASSLSLQGTNYGYT
CDR3 length: 14
J gene: TRBJ1-2
V gene: TRBV11-2
clone size: -

CDR3 protein: ASSHAGDNQPQH
CDR3 length: 12
J gene: TRBJ1-5
V gene: TRBV7-8
clone size: -

CDR3 protein: ASSLDADQPQH
CDR3 length: 11
J gene: TRBJ1-5
V gene: TRBV11-2
clone size: -

CDR3 protein: ASSLPPGPRVNQPQH
CDR3 length: 15
J gene: TRBJ1-5
V gene: TRBV7-2
clone size: -

CDR3 protein: ASSLRLTDTQY
CDR3 length: 11
J gene: TRBJ2-3
V gene: TRBV11-3
clone size: -

CDR3 protein: ASSLTVAHGSQETQY
CDR3 length: 15
J gene: TRBJ2-5
V gene: TRBV11-3
clone size: -

CDR3 protein: ASSGQGQANYGYT
CDR3 length: 13
J gene: TRBJ1-2
V gene: TRBV18
clone size: -

CDR3 protein: ASSRRQTLNMNTEAF
CDR3 length: 15
J gene: TRBJ1-1
V gene: TRBV3-1/TRBV3-2
clone size: -

CDR3 protein: ASSLGGTGGQETQY
CDR3 length: 14
J gene: TRBJ2-5
V gene: TRBV7-7
clone size: -

CDR3 protein: ASSPDTPYGYT
CDR3 length: 11
J gene: TRBJ1-2
V gene: TRBV7-9
clone size: once

CDR3 protein: ASSGNNSPLH
CDR3 length: 10
J gene: TRBJ1-6
V gene: TRBV7-2
clone size: -

CDR3 protein: ASSYQRRDYEQY
CDR3 length: 12
J gene: TRBJ2-7
V gene: TRBV6-5
clone size: -

CDR3 protein: ASSVGTGGHGYT
CDR3 length: 12
J gene: TRBJ1-2
V gene: TRBV9
clone size: few

CDR3 protein: ASSQGHRGVSEQY
CDR3 length: 13
J gene: TRBJ2-7
V gene: TRBV5-6
clone size: -

CDR3 protein: ASSLRQSPSYEQY
CDR3 length: 13
J gene: TRBJ2-7
V gene: TRBV5-6
clone size: few

CDR3 protein: ASSPVFSPSEQF
CDR3 length: 12
J gene: TRBJ2-1
V gene: TRBV11-2
clone size: -

CDR3 protein: ASSYGREAYNSPLH
CDR3 length: 14
J gene: TRBJ1-6
V gene: TRBV6-2/TRBV6-3
clone size: -

CDR3 protein: ASSAGTGDHETQY
CDR3 length: 13
J gene: TRBJ2-5
V gene: TRBV7-9
clone size: -